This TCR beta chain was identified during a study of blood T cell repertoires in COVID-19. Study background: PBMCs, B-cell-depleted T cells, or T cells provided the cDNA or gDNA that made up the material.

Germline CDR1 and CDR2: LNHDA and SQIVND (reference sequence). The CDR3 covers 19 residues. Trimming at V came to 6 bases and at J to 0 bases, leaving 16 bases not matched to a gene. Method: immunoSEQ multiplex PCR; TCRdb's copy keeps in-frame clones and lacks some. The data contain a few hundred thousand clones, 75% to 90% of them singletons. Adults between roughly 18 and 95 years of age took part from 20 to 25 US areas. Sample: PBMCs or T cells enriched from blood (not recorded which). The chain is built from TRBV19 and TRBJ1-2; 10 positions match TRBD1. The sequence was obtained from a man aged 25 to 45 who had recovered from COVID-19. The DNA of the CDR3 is TGTGCCAGTAGATCCGGTAGCCTGACAGGGGGCTCCACTAACTATGGCTACACCTTC. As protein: CASRSGSLTGGSTNYGYTF.